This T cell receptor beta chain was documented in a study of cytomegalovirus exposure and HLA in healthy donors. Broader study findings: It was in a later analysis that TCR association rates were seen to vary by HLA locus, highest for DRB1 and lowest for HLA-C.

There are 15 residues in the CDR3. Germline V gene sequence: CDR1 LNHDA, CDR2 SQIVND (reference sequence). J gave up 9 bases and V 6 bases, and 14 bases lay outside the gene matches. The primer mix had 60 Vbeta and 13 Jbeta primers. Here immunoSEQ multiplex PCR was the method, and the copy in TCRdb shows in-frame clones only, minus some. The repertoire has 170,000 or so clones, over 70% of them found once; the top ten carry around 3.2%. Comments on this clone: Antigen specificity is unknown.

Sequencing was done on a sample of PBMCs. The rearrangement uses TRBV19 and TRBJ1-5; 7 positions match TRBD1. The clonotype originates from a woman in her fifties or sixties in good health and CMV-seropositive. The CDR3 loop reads CASSRSGDPGGPQHF. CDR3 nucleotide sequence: TGTGCCAGTAGCCGCTCGGGGGACCCAGGGGGGCCCCAGCATTTT.